These 3 T cell receptor beta chains were all obtained from the same sample, sequenced in a study of T-cell reconstitution after alpha-beta-depleted transplantation in children. A library of TCRbeta sequences, prepared with unique molecular identifiers, was generated. Using its own MiXCR run on the PCR reads, TCRdb lists one record per CDR3 protein. The sample carries just over 950,000 distinct CDR3 sequences, about 29% recorded once. The sequences come from PBMCs, mostly from graft donor cells, collected 360 days after TCRalphabeta/CD19-depleted stem cell transplant. The receptors come from a boy under three years old who had a stem cell transplant for SCID, so the T cells may come from the graft donor.

V is TRBV28 and J is TRBJ2-7; 8 bases line up with TRBD1. The germline CDR1 and CDR2 sequences are MDHEN and SYDVKM. This CDR3 has 15 residues. The trim removed 5 bases at V and 3 bases at J, leaving 9 bases unmatched. CDR3 in amino acids: CASSPSGTGRYEQYF. CDR3 bases: TGTGCCAGCAGTCCTTCCGGGACAGGCCGCTACGAGCAGTACTTC.

This chain links TRBV5-1 with TRBJ1-4; unclear D gene. The CDR3 extends over 15 amino acids. V was shortened by 4 bases and J by 2 bases, with 12 bases between the two germline ends. Per the germline V gene, CDR1 is SGHRS and CDR2 is YFSETQ. The DNA for the CDR3 is TGCGCCAGCAGCACCCTCGGAGGGACTAATGAAAAACTGTTTTTT. It yields the protein CASSTLGGTNEKLFF.

The V gene is TRBV21-1, the J gene TRBJ1-2; the table's D call, TRBD1, has no DNA check behind it. TRBV21-1 is recorded as a pseudogene. CDR3 length: 15 residues. The CDR3: CASSKLGVAGYGYTF. CDR3 sequence (DNA): TGTGCCAGCAGCAAACTGGGGGTCGCGGGCTATGGCTACACCTTC.